This record looks at one T cell receptor (beta chain) sequence and its context. Antigen unknown. The CDR3 is made up of 15 amino acids. Germline V gene lookup returns CDR1 SGHTA and CDR2 FQGNSA. Trimming cost V 3 bases and J 4 bases, with 15 bases left between them. These data come from a study of cytomegalovirus exposure and HLA in healthy donors. As for the study in general: A data release that came early held approximately 85 million unique TCRs from HLA-typed donors. General observations from the study: Accounts indicate the classifier identified cytomegalovirus status with strong specificity and sensitivity. Investigators reported 150 to 200 TCR beta chains as tied to cytomegalovirus.

The PCR had 60 Vbeta and 13 Jbeta primers. The data were produced by immunoSEQ multiplex PCR, yet TCRdb's version contains in-frame clones alone and is incomplete. The data show more than 85,000 clones, around 75% seen once. This sequence originates from a man in his forties or fifties in good health and CMV-seronegative. The chain recombines TRBV7-2 with TRBJ2-5; D not resolved. The specimen was PBMCs. CDR3 nucleotide sequence: TGTGCCAGCAGCTTTGGGTCGGCTAGTCTAGAGACCCAGTACTTC. Protein: CASSFGSASLETQYF.